A selection of T cell receptor beta chains follows, all from one sample in a study of cytomegalovirus exposure and HLA in healthy donors. The data were produced by immunoSEQ multiplex PCR, yet TCRdb's version contains in-frame clones alone and is incomplete. The data contain some 180,000 clones, 86% of them singletons. The sequenced sample was PBMCs. Receptors originate from a man younger than 40 in good health and CMV-seropositive. Both conserved end residues are part of each CDR3. Fields, in order: J gene, D gene, clone size, V gene, CDR3 protein, CDR3 DNA. The D gene is left open where the match is weak. Clone size, where shown, is once, few, many, or a class for clones that have expanded.

>TRBJ2-4|.|.|TRBV2
CASSTDPLRAKNIQYF
TGTGCCAGCAGTACTGACCCCCTGCGTGCCAAAAACATTCAGTACTTC
>TRBJ2-7|.|.|TRBV7-6
CASSPAPRYEQYF
TGTGCCAGCAGCCCAGCACCTAGGTACGAGCAGTACTTC
>TRBJ2-7|.|.|TRBV6-5
CASSPTWGRVDEQYF
TGTGCCAGCAGTCCTACCTGGGGGCGCGTCGACGAGCAGTACTTC
>TRBJ2-7|TRBD1|once|TRBV27
CASSPGTGGYEQYF
TGTGCCAGCAGTCCCGGGACAGGGGGCTACGAGCAGTACTTC
>TRBJ2-2|.|.|TRBV4-3
CASSRRDTGELFF
TGCGCCAGCAGCCGGCGGGATACCGGGGAGCTGTTTTTT
>TRBJ2-2|TRBD2|once|TRBV27
CASSPSDGGWTGELFF
TGTGCCAGCAGTCCATCGGACGGGGGGTGGACCGGGGAGCTGTTTTTT
>TRBJ2-7|TRBD1|.|TRBV7-2
CASSRQGYEQYF
TGTGCCAGCAGCCGACAGGGCTACGAGCAGTACTTC
>TRBJ2-5|.|.|TRBV5-1
CASVYRETQYF
TGCGCCAGCGTCTATCGAGAGACCCAGTACTTC
>TRBJ2-7|.|once|TRBV4-1
CASSLDRGQAYEQYF
TGCGCCAGCAGCCTAGACCGGGGACAAGCATACGAGCAGTACTTC
>TRBJ2-1|.|.|TRBV5-1
CASSFFGGDNEQFF
TGCGCCAGCAGCTTCTTCGGGGGAGACAATGAGCAGTTCTTC
>TRBJ2-3|.|.|TRBV7-2
CASSFEITDTQYF
TGTGCCAGCAGCTTTGAAATCACAGATACGCAGTATTTT
>TRBJ2-7|.|.|TRBV2
CASTGLGEQYF
TGTGCCAGCACGGGGCTGGGGGAGCAGTACTTC
>TRBJ1-1|.|.|TRBV28
CASSFVGLQAETEAFF
TGTGCCAGCAGTTTTGTGGGACTCCAGGCGGAAACTGAAGCTTTCTTT